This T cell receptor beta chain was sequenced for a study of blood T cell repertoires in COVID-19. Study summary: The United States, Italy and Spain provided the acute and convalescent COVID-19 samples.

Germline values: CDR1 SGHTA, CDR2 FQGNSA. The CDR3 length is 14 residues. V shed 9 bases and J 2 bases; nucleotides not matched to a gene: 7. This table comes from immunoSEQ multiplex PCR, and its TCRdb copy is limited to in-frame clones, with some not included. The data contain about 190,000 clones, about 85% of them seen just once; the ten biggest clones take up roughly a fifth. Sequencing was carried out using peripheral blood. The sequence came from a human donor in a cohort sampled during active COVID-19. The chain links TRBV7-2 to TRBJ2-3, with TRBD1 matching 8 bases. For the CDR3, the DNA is TGTGCCAGTGGCTGGGACAGGTTCACAGATACGCAGTATTTT. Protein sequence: CASGWDRFTDTQYF. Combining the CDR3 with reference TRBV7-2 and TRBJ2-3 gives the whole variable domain GAGVSQSPSNKVTEKGKDVELRCDPISGHTALYWYRQSLGQGLEFLIYFQGNSAPDKSGLPSDRFSAERTGGSVSTLTIQRTQQEDSAVYLCASGWDRFTDTQYFGPGTRLTVL.